The rows below give T cell receptor beta chains drawn from one sample of a study of vaccination and CD4 T cells after COVID-19. TCRdb reprocessed the PCR reads via MiXCR and lists one record per CDR3 protein. This table has about 4,800 distinct CDR3 sequences, over 25% appearing once. Their antigens are not known. The sample here was CD4+ T cells from blood, cultured in vitro, taken after SARS-CoV-2 vaccination. These TCRs come from a human donor who had recovered from COVID-19. The CDR3 runs from the conserved cysteine through the conserved F or W. A D gene is named only where the DNA matches it firmly. Part of the rows lack a size; the others show once, few, many or a class for expanded clones.

V: TRBV7-3
size: few
D: TRBD2
J: TRBJ2-2
DNA: TGTGCCAGCAGCGCCGGGGGGGAGAACACCGGGGAGCTGTTTTTT
CDR3: CASSAGGENTGELFF

V: TRBV7-9
size: few
D: TRBD2
J: TRBJ2-3
DNA: TGTGCCAGCAGCTTACGACTAGCGGGGGGTCCAGATACGCAGTATTTT
CDR3: CASSLRLAGGPDTQYF

V: TRBV27
size: few
D: TRBD2
J: TRBJ2-5
DNA: TGTGCCAGCAGTTTACGCCGTGTGACGGGAGGGGGGCAAGAGACCCAGTACTTC
CDR3: CASSLRRVTGGGQETQYF

V: TRBV10-3
size: .
D: .
J: TRBJ1-2
DNA: TGTGCCATCAGCGTAGAGGCCTACGGCTACACCTTC
CDR3: CAISVEAYGYTF

V: TRBV5-4
size: few
D: .
J: TRBJ1-1
DNA: TGTGCCCCTTTAGTGGTTAAGGCTTTCTTT
CDR3: CAPLVVKAFF

V: TRBV20-1
size: .
D: TRBD1
J: TRBJ2-1
DNA: TGCAGTGCCCGACAGGGGGGGTACAATGAGCAGTTCTTC
CDR3: CSARQGGYNEQFF

V: TRBV4-1
size: .
D: .
J: TRBJ2-5
DNA: TGCGCCAGCAGCCAAGATCAGATGGGAGCGGAGACCCAGTACTTC
CDR3: CASSQDQMGAETQYF

V: TRBV28
size: .
D: .
J: TRBJ2-7
DNA: TGTGCCAGCAGTTGGGACCCGACGGGGCAGTACTTC
CDR3: CASSWDPTGQYF

V: TRBV20-1
size: large
D: .
J: TRBJ2-5
DNA: TGCACCGGGGCCTGGGGACTCCAAGAGACCCAGTACTTC
CDR3: CTGAWGLQETQYF

V: TRBV6-2/TRBV6-3
size: .
D: TRBD1
J: TRBJ1-1
DNA: TGTGCCAGCACCGAGGACAGGGCGAACACTGAAGCTTTCTTT
CDR3: CASTEDRANTEAFF

V: TRBV11-2
size: once
D: TRBD2
J: TRBJ2-3
DNA: TGTGCCAGCAGCTTAAGCGGGGGCCGCGCTACGCAGTATTTT
CDR3: CASSLSGGRATQYF

V: TRBV23-1
size: .
D: .
J: TRBJ1-2
DNA: TGCGCCAGCATCAAAGACGGCTTATTCTATGGCTACACCTTC
CDR3: CASIKDGLFYGYTF

V: TRBV6-1
size: .
D: TRBD2
J: TRBJ2-3
DNA: TGTGCCAGCAGTCGCTTGGCGGGGGGGTCCTCTAGCACAGATACGCAGTATTTT
CDR3: CASSRLAGGSSSTDTQYF

V: TRBV27
size: .
D: .
J: TRBJ2-7
DNA: TGTGCCAGCAGTCACCCCCTATCTAGGGCCTACGAGCAGTACTTC
CDR3: CASSHPLSRAYEQYF

V: TRBV7-3
size: .
D: TRBD1
J: TRBJ2-1
DNA: TGTGCCAGCAGCTTAACGCGGGACAGGGCTAATGAGCAGTTCTTC
CDR3: CASSLTRDRANEQFF

V: TRBV11-2
size: .
D: .
J: TRBJ2-5
DNA: TGTGCCAGCAGCTTACCTACCTGGCTCGAACAAGAGACCCAGTACTTC
CDR3: CASSLPTWLEQETQYF

V: TRBV5-4
size: .
D: .
J: TRBJ2-5
DNA: TGTGCCAGCAGCTTGGCTGGGGGGCAAGAGACCCAGTACTTC
CDR3: CASSLAGGQETQYF

V: TRBV4-1
size: few
D: TRBD2
J: TRBJ2-1
DNA: TGCGCCACCCGAACCGGACTAGCGGGGGGTAATGAGCAGTTCTTC
CDR3: CATRTGLAGGNEQFF

V: TRBV20-1
size: few
D: TRBD2
J: TRBJ2-2
DNA: TGCAGTGCTAGACTAGCGGGGGTAACCGGGGAGCTGTTTTTT
CDR3: CSARLAGVTGELFF

V: TRBV28
size: medium-sized
D: TRBD1
J: TRBJ2-1
DNA: TGTGCCAGCCTTGCACCCCGGACAGGGGGCAATGAGCAGTTCTTC
CDR3: CASLAPRTGGNEQFF

V: TRBV18
size: .
D: .
J: TRBJ1-1
DNA: TGTGCCAGCTCAAAGGTGAGCACTGAAGCTTTCTTT
CDR3: CASSKVSTEAFF

V: TRBV7-9
size: .
D: .
J: TRBJ2-1
DNA: TGTGCCAGCAGCTTAGCGGGAGGGGGGAATGAGCAGTTCTTC
CDR3: CASSLAGGGNEQFF

V: TRBV6-2/TRBV6-3
size: .
D: TRBD2
J: TRBJ2-1
DNA: TGTGCCAGCAGTTACTCGATGACTAGCGGGAGGTTCCACAATGAGCAGTTCTTC
CDR3: CASSYSMTSGRFHNEQFF

V: TRBV6-1
size: few
D: .
J: TRBJ2-3
DNA: TGTGCCAGCAGCCTCGTTTACACAGATACGCAGTATTTT
CDR3: CASSLVYTDTQYF

V: TRBV29-1
size: .
D: .
J: TRBJ2-1
DNA: TGCAGCGTTGAAGAGTGGCCGATCAATGAGCAGTTCTTC
CDR3: CSVEEWPINEQFF

V: TRBV6-2/TRBV6-3
size: .
D: TRBD2
J: TRBJ2-3
DNA: TGTGCCAGCAGTTACCCAGGGCGGACAGCGGGAGGCACAGATACGCAGTATTTT
CDR3: CASSYPGRTAGGTDTQYF

V: TRBV7-2
size: large
D: TRBD1
J: TRBJ1-2
DNA: TGTGCCAGCAGCTCCTACCTGGGGACAGGCTATGGCTACACCTTC
CDR3: CASSSYLGTGYGYTF

V: TRBV6-5
size: .
D: TRBD1
J: TRBJ2-7
DNA: TGTGCCAGCAGTTTCCCGGGACAGACCGACGAGCAGTACTTC
CDR3: CASSFPGQTDEQYF

V: TRBV7-9
size: medium-sized
D: .
J: TRBJ2-5
DNA: TGTGCCAGCAGCTTATACCCATCAACGGGGGCCGGGGAGACCCAGTACTTC
CDR3: CASSLYPSTGAGETQYF

V: TRBV7-8
size: medium-sized
D: TRBD2
J: TRBJ2-5
DNA: TGTGCCAGCAGCCAAACGAGCGGGGGGGCTCCGTACTTC
CDR3: CASSQTSGGAPYF

V: TRBV20-1
size: few
D: .
J: TRBJ1-1
DNA: TGCAGTGTTGAAATCGGGTCGAACACTGAAGCTTTCTTT
CDR3: CSVEIGSNTEAFF

V: TRBV19
size: medium-sized
D: .
J: TRBJ2-5
DNA: TGTGCCAGTAGTCCGGGGATGTCGGGTCAGACCCAGTACTTC
CDR3: CASSPGMSGQTQYF

V: TRBV4-3
size: .
D: TRBD1
J: TRBJ2-5
DNA: TGCGCCAGCAGCCAAGATACGGGACAGGGGAAAGAGACCCAGTACTTC
CDR3: CASSQDTGQGKETQYF

V: TRBV6-1
size: few
D: .
J: TRBJ2-7
DNA: TGTGCCAGCAGTGAAACGGGGGCCTACGAGCAGTACTTC
CDR3: CASSETGAYEQYF

V: TRBV7-7
size: few
D: .
J: TRBJ2-3
DNA: TGTGCCAGCAGCTTAGGATACACAGATACGCAGTATTTT
CDR3: CASSLGYTDTQYF

V: TRBV20-1
size: medium-sized
D: .
J: TRBJ1-1
DNA: TGCAGTGCTAGCCCCGGTTACGAAGCTTTCTTT
CDR3: CSASPGYEAFF

V: TRBV27
size: few
D: .
J: TRBJ2-7
DNA: TGTGCCAGCAGTTTATCGGGGGGTCCTTACGAGCAGTACTTC
CDR3: CASSLSGGPYEQYF

V: TRBV7-8
size: few
D: .
J: TRBJ1-3
DNA: TGTGCCAGCAGTGGAGGGGGAGCCGGTGGAAACACCATATATTTT
CDR3: CASSGGGAGGNTIYF

V: TRBV7-9
size: medium-sized
D: TRBD2
J: TRBJ2-5
DNA: TGTGCCAGCAGCTCGATGGGACTACAAGAGACCCAGTACTTC
CDR3: CASSSMGLQETQYF

V: TRBV18
size: .
D: .
J: TRBJ1-5
DNA: TGTGCCAGCTCACCACAGGGGGGGAATCAGCCCCAGCATTTT
CDR3: CASSPQGGNQPQHF

V: TRBV27
size: few
D: TRBD2
J: TRBJ2-7
DNA: TGTGCCAGCAGGCAGGGACTAGCGGGAGGAGGCGAGCAGTACTTC
CDR3: CASRQGLAGGGEQYF

V: TRBV15
size: .
D: .
J: TRBJ2-3
DNA: TGTGCCACCAGCAGAGATTGGGTTGGGCGCGGCGGGGGCACAGATACGCAGTATTTT
CDR3: CATSRDWVGRGGGTDTQYF

V: TRBV28
size: .
D: TRBD1
J: TRBJ1-1
DNA: TGTGCCAGCAGTCCAGGGACAGGGGGGTATTTGTACACTGAAGCTTTCTTT
CDR3: CASSPGTGGYLYTEAFF

V: TRBV7-2
size: medium-sized
D: TRBD1
J: TRBJ2-5
DNA: TGTGCCAGCAGCTTAGGGGACAGGGAGCGAGAGACCCAGTACTTC
CDR3: CASSLGDRERETQYF

V: TRBV6-2/TRBV6-3
size: once
D: .
J: TRBJ2-7
DNA: TGTGCCAGCAGTTACCGGGGACGAGGACTTGGATCCTACGAGCAGTACTTC
CDR3: CASSYRGRGLGSYEQYF

V: TRBV4-1
size: few
D: TRBD2
J: TRBJ2-7
DNA: TGCGCCAGCAGCCAGATGGCCGGGACTAGCGGCACCCCGGACTTC
CDR3: CASSQMAGTSGTPDF

V: TRBV28
size: .
D: .
J: TRBJ2-3
DNA: TGTGCCAGCAGCCTTAAAGCGACAGATACGCAGTATTTT
CDR3: CASSLKATDTQYF

V: TRBV29-1
size: few
D: .
J: TRBJ2-1
DNA: TGCAGCGCTCCGACTAGTTATTACTCCTACAATGAGCAGTTCTTC
CDR3: CSAPTSYYSYNEQFF

V: TRBV7-9
size: few
D: .
J: TRBJ1-2
DNA: TGTGCCAGCAGCCGCGGCTCCGATAATGGCTACACCTTC
CDR3: CASSRGSDNGYTF

V: TRBV28
size: few
D: .
J: TRBJ1-5
DNA: TGTGCCAGCAGTAACCGGCCCCGGCGTCAGCCCCAGCATTTT
CDR3: CASSNRPRRQPQHF

V: TRBV20-1
size: .
D: TRBD1
J: TRBJ1-6
DNA: TGCAGTGCTAGAAGACCCGGGACAGGGGTCTCGTTCTCCTATAATTCACCCCTCCACTTT
CDR3: CSARRPGTGVSFSYNSPLHF

V: TRBV2
size: few
D: TRBD2
J: TRBJ2-5
DNA: TGTGCCAGCAGGGAGTCGGGACTAGCGGGGGGGCGGACCCAGTACTTC
CDR3: CASRESGLAGGRTQYF

V: TRBV20-1
size: .
D: TRBD1
J: TRBJ1-3
DNA: TGCAGTGCAAGCCCCGGGACAGTCGGAAACACCATATATTTT
CDR3: CSASPGTVGNTIYF